Sequencing of this T cell receptor beta chain was carried out in a study of cytomegalovirus exposure and HLA in healthy donors (TCRdb year 2017). Concerning the study at large: According to an earlier analysis of several hundred of the donors, 200 million or so T cells yielded 117 million unique TCR beta sequences and approximately 280 Gb of sequence data. Approximately 310 gigabases of sequencing data and approximately 85 million unique TCR sequences were included in an early release covering 550 to 650 HLA-typed donors. The genetic ancestry cluster associated with self-reported Caucasian donors included around 76% of the 300 to 450 genotyped donors. The study aimed to test whether cataloging public T cell receptors could reveal signatures of past pathogen exposure. The T cell repertoires of 550 to 850 subjects were profiled by immunosequencing and related to cytomegalovirus serostatus. Along with the approximately 700-subject first cohort, a separate validation cohort of more than 90 different subjects was used. To predict cytomegalovirus infection status, the study brought together high-throughput TCR immunosequencing, statistical association of individual TCRs with disease status, and machine learning. A later analysis re-examined previously published TCR beta repertoires from about 670 donors and added high-resolution HLA genotyping to investigate patterns of TCR occurrence. In the later analysis, no new phenotypic data were used to find candidate immune exposures; instead, reliance was placed on TCR beta sequences and their occurrence across donors. In an earlier analysis of 587 of the donors, high-throughput TCR beta sequencing was used to judge whether each TCR beta V gene segment behaved as functional or pseudogenic. Donor age, sex, ethnicity and CMV serostatus were collected together with the repertoire data. In a later genetic analysis, genome-wide SNP genotypes for about 65% of the roughly 700 donors were used, and that subset was treated as a discovery cohort. Every repertoire in the discovery cohort had been generated on one and the same sequencing platform. HLA typing included class I and class II loci at four-digit resolution. The number of typed donors differed by locus: roughly 629-640 for A, B, C, DRB1 and DQB1; roughly 510 for DQA1; 606 for DPA1; and some 450 for DPB1. Roughly 5 DR-DQ haplotypes were treated as single units for association and clustering because of strong linkage in the cohort. Among some 410 genotyped donors of the cohort, an average of approximately 240,000 unique TCR beta nucleotide sequences were sequenced per donor, 15% to 20% of them non-productive. The paper as a whole reports these results and caveats: In both the original and validation cohorts, the classifier was reported to diagnose cytomegalovirus status with high specificity and sensitivity. A group of highly shared sequence variants was considered likely to be a technical artifact of the sequencing pipeline. A total of about 180 TCR beta chains were listed by the study as associated with cytomegalovirus. According to a later analysis, parvovirus B19, influenza, CMV and Epstein-Barr virus appeared linked to several top co-occurrence clusters. Strong co-occurrence of HLA alleles, especially DR and DQ, made assigning TCR associations to individual alleles difficult. A later analysis found that HLA-associated TCR beta chains were more clonally expanded and had lower generation probabilities than equally common non-associated chains. An association between a missense DCLRE1C variant and V-gene and J-gene trimming of TCR beta chains was found in a later genetic analysis and replicated in an independent cohort. A later genetic analysis reported fewer N-insertions in productive TCRs among donors in an Asian-associated ancestry cluster than the approximately 670-donor mean. Some IMGT-functional V segments, including TRBV6-2 and TRBV6-3, could not be distinguished by the 87-base-pair reads and were therefore excluded. A further reported finding was that TCR beta sequences accurately predicted the HLA-A and HLA-B alleles for most subjects in the first cohort. Three of the identified cytomegalovirus-associated TCR beta chains were confirmed in vitro to be specific for cytomegalovirus antigens. Linkage disequilibrium might explain the correlated functional status among segregating V segments, but an unknown experimental factor could not be ruled out. Specific HLA alleles were associated with 15,000 to 20,000 TCR beta sequences at a false discovery rate of 0.05 in a later analysis. Immune exposure information for the cohort was limited to CMV serostatus. Because HLA typing was unavailable for some donors at each locus, only the typed subset was used in association tests. Roughly uniform sequencing depth across donors was assumed in presence/absence analyses, although this assumption may not hold. According to a later analysis, TCR association rates differed among HLA loci, with DRB1 alleles showing the most associated TCRs and HLA-C alleles showing the fewest. Roughly 15 rarely observed V segments, including chromosome 9 orphons, were excluded from the earlier analysis of about 600 of the donors because counts were too low. Most CMV-associated TCR beta chains appeared to be HLA-restricted in a later analysis, and the HLA associations seemed to be driven largely by CMV exposure. In an earlier analysis of over 550 of the donors, most TCR beta V segments were observed in productive rearrangements about 87% or about 30% of the time, broadly matching IMGT annotations. This cohort had only TCR beta chains sequenced, and the lack of alpha or paired-chain data limited which features could be detected. Across donors, most TCR sequences were observed very rarely, whereas some public TCRs were present in many individuals. According to the authors, the approach could potentially be generalized to other disease states and immunological phenotypes.

This clone was seen once. Which antigen it targets is not known. Base qualities are not provided; no much larger clone lies one nucleotide away. In total, 500 to 700 healthy bone marrow donors made up the cohort. All cohort members were sampled while nominally healthy, although unrecorded immune exposures were likely present. The donor was CMV seronegative and belonged to the group of around 400 seronegative cohort members. Each donor provided a peripheral blood sample, and peripheral blood mononuclear cells were used for TCR beta sequencing. Genomic DNA extraction from the blood cell samples was performed with the Qiagen DNeasy Blood Extraction Kit. V gives up 10 bases and J gives up 7 bases, and the segment between their germline ends measures 23 bases. The germline V gene gives CDR1 as MNHNS and CDR2 as SASEGT. Counted from cysteine to phenylalanine, this CDR3 has 15 amino acids. Of the read, only the CDR3 DNA is kept; its 45 bases are in frame from base 1.

The library relied on the immunoSEQ multiplex PCR assay. A mixture of 60 forward primers for TCR Vbeta segments and 13 reverse primers for TCR Jbeta segments was used in the multiplex PCR. Amplification of the CDR3 region of rearranged TCR beta genes was performed with a multiplex PCR assay on genomic DNA. The Illumina HiSeq System was used to sequence the amplified TCR beta libraries as 87-base-pair reads. In the authors' own workflow: Across the 500 to 750 repertoires, a later analysis counted 80 million or so unique TCR beta chains, some 11 million of which were shared by at least two donors. To remove PCR and sequencing errors, raw reads were error-corrected and collapsed into unique sequences using a nearest-neighbor algorithm that merged closely related sequences. CDR3 sequences were aligned to IMGT reference sequences to assign V, D and J gene segments. Each retained sequence needed at least a six-nucleotide match to both a V gene segment and a J gene segment. Rearrangements were called productive when the CDR3 lacked stop codons and stayed in frame with V and J; all others were non-productive. Following IMGT convention, CDR3 was defined as the stretch from the second conserved V-encoded cysteine up to the conserved J-encoded phenylalanine. The earlier analysis of about 610 of the donors excluded sequences that lacked an unambiguous match to a single V gene segment. In an earlier analysis of approximately 590 of the donors, V segments were called functional above 56.7% productive rearrangements and were called segregating when the between-donor standard deviation exceeded 5%. A statistical classification framework was developed to diagnose cytomegalovirus status using the catalog of TCR beta chain sequences. In a later analysis, V and J genes were assigned by comparing TCR nucleotide sequences against IMGT/GENE-DB human TR gene sequences. Using the TCRdist pipeline, a later analysis assigned CDR3 sequences along with most-parsimonious VDJ recombination scenarios. In a later analysis, each TCR beta chain was defined by its CDR3 amino acid sequence together with its V-gene family, and reads lacking a unique V-gene family were excluded. A later analysis removed several hundred highly shared, low-generation-probability nucleotide sequences to deal with suspected cross-contamination and a sequencing artifact. In a later analysis, a clonal expansion index for each public chain was calculated from normalized within-repertoire ranks of inferred template counts. Generation probabilities in a later analysis came from a VDJ recombination model fitted to out-of-frame rearrangements, and those results were checked against IGoR. A later analysis scored TCR-TCR, TCR-HLA and TCR-CMV co-occurrence with hypergeometric tests, applying a repertoire-size bias correction to TCR pairs. In a later analysis, false discovery rates were estimated by permuting HLA or CMV assignments 20 times. In a later analysis, co-occurring TCRs were grouped using DBSCAN, and TCRdist sequence similarity was added for clustering within HLA-allele-positive subsets. Co-occurrence clustering excluded repertoires with fewer than 30,000 or more than 120,000 public chains, plus five with anomalous nucleotide sharing. TCRdb took this table from immuneACCESS and kept in-frame rearrangements with V and J called. Such tables lack part of the clones; where checked against another copy, unresolved V genes explain under half of the gap, and the rest is unexplained. V, J and clone size were drawn from that table, and D and trimming were deduced from the DNA. The sample profile shows nearly 65,000 clones; around 73% of them were found once. The ten largest account for under 6.5% of the sample.

The sequence joins TRBV6-1 to TRBJ1-5, and possibly TRBD1, on 6 matching bases. This clonotype originated in a man aged 50 to 59 in good health and CMV-seronegative. The specimen was PBMCs. The sequenced DNA is TGTGCCACCAGGGGAGCGGGTCAGCACGGGCAGCCCCAGCATTTT. Its translation reads: CATRGAGQHGQPQHF.